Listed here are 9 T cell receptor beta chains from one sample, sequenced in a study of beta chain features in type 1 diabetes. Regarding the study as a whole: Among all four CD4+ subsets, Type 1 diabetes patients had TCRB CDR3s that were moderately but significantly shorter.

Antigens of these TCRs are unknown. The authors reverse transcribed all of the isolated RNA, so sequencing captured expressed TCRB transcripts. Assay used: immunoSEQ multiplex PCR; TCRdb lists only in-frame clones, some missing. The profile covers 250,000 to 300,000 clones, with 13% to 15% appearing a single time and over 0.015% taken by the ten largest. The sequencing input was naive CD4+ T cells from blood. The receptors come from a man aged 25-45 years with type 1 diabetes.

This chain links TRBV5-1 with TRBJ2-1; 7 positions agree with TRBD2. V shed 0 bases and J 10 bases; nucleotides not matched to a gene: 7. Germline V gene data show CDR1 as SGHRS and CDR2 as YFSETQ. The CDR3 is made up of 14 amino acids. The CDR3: CASSLVAGVKEQFF. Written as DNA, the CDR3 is TGCGCCAGCAGCTTGGTTGCGGGAGTAAAAGAGCAGTTCTTC.

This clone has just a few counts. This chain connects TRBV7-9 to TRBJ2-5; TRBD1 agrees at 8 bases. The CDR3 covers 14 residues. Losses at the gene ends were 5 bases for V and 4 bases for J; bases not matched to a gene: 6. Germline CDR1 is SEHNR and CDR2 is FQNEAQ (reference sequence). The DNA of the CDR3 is TGTGCCAGCAGCCAGGACAGGGCTCGAGAGACCCAGTACTTC. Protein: CASSQDRARETQYF. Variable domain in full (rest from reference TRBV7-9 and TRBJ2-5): DTGVSQNPRHKITKRGQNVTFRCDPISEHNRLYWYRQTLGQGPEFLTYFQNEAQLEKSRLLSDRFSAERPKGSFSTLEIQRTEQGDSAMYLCASSQDRARETQYFGPGTRLLVL.

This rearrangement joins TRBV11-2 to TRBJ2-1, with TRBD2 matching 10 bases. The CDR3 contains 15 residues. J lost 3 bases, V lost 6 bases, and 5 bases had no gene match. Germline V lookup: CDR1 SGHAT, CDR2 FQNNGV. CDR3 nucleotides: TGTGCCAGCAGGACCATAGCGGGAGGCTACAATGAGCAGTTCTTC. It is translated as CASRTIAGGYNEQFF.

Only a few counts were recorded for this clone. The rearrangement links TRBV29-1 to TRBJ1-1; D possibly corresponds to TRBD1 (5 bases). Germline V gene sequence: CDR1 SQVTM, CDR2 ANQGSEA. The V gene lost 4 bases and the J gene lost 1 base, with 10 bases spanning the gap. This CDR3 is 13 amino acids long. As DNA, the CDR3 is TGCAGCGTTGCCGGGACTCCGAACACTGAAGCTTTCTTT. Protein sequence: CSVAGTPNTEAFF.

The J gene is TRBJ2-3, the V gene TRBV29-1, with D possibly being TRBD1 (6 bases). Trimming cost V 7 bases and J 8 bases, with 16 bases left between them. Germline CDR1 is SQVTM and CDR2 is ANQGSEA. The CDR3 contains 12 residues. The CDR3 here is CSADQMGATQYF. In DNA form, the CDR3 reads TGCAGCGCGGACCAGATGGGGGCTACGCAGTATTTT.

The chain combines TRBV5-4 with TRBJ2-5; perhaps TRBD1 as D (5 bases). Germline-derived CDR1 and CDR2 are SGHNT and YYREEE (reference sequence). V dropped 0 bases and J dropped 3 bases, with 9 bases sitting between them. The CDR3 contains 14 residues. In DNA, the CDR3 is TGTGCCAGCAGCTTGGCAGCAGGGAAAGAGACCCAGTACTTC. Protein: CASSLAAGKETQYF.

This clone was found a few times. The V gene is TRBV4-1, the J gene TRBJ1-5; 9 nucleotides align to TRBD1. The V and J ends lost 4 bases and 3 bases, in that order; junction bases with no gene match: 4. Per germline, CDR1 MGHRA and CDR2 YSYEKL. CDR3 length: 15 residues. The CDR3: CASSLWTGANQPQHF. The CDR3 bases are TGCGCCAGCAGCCTATGGACAGGGGCCAATCAGCCCCAGCATTTT.

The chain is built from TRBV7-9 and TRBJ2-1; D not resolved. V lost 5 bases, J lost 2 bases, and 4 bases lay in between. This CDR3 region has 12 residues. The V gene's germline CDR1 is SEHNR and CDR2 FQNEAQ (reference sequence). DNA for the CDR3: TGTGCCAGCAGCACTACCTACAATGAGCAGTTCTTC. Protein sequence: CASSTTYNEQFF.

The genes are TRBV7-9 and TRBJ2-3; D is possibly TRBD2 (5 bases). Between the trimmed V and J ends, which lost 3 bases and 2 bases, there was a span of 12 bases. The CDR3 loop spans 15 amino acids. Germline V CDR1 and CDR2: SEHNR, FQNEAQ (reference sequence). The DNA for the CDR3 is TGTGCCAGCAGCTTGGGAGTAGCAGACACAGATACGCAGTATTTT. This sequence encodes CASSLGVADTDTQYF.